Listed below are T cell receptor beta chains from one sample, sequenced in a study of blood T cell repertoires in COVID-19. Assay: immunoSEQ multiplex PCR; the TCRdb copy retains only in-frame clones and omits some. The data contain more than 350,000 clones, around 90% of them singletons. Material for sequencing was peripheral blood. The receptor source for this set is a woman aged 25-40 years with COVID-19, enrolled during active disease. The CDR3 runs from the conserved cysteine through the conserved F or W. A D gene is named only where the DNA matches it firmly. A clone size is listed for some rows: how often the clone was seen (once, few, many), or a class if it is expanded.

length: 13; size: .; D: .; J: TRBJ1-2; V: TRBV6-6; CDR3: CASNPQERYGYTF; DNA: TGTGCCAGCAACCCACAGGAACGCTATGGCTACACCTTC
length: 16; size: .; D: .; J: TRBJ2-2; V: TRBV3-1/TRBV3-2; CDR3: CASSQSGRPNTGELFF; DNA: TGTGCCAGCAGCCAAAGTGGGAGACCGAACACCGGGGAGCTGTTTTTT
length: 15; size: .; D: .; J: TRBJ2-3; V: TRBV7-2; CDR3: CASSPVSISTDTQYF; DNA: TGTGCCAGCAGCCCCGTTAGCATTAGCACAGATACGCAGTATTTT
length: 15; size: .; D: .; J: TRBJ1-6; V: TRBV15; CDR3: CATSRGRSNNSPLHF; DNA: TGTGCCACCAGCAGAGGCAGGTCTAATAATTCACCCCTCCACTTT
length: 16; size: once; D: .; J: TRBJ2-1; V: TRBV19; CDR3: CASSIEGGKGSLGQFF; DNA: TGTGCCAGTAGTATAGAAGGCGGTAAAGGGAGCTTAGGGCAGTTCTTC
length: 18; size: .; D: .; J: TRBJ2-3; V: TRBV21-1; CDR3: CASSKSFGRTPPADTQYF; DNA: TGTGCCAGCAGCAAATCATTTGGGAGGACCCCCCCCGCGGATACGCAGTATTTT
length: 13; size: .; D: .; J: TRBJ2-4; V: TRBV12-3/TRBV12-4; CDR3: CASSFSGNDIQYF; DNA: TGTGCCAGCAGTTTCTCGGGAAATGACATTCAGTACTTC
length: 16; size: few; D: TRBD1; J: TRBJ1-4; V: TRBV7-9; CDR3: CASSPDRGATNEKLFF; DNA: TGTGCCAGCAGCCCAGACAGGGGGGCAACTAATGAAAAACTGTTTTTT
length: 14; size: .; D: TRBD1; J: TRBJ2-7; V: TRBV6-5; CDR3: CASSDRGSSYEQYF; DNA: TGTGCCAGCAGCGACAGGGGAAGCTCCTACGAGCAGTACTTC
length: 16; size: .; D: .; J: TRBJ2-3; V: TRBV11-2; CDR3: CASSSRTILSTDTQYF; DNA: TGTGCCAGCAGCTCACGGACTATTCTCTCGACAGATACGCAGTATTTT
length: 14; size: .; D: TRBD2; J: TRBJ2-1; V: TRBV2; CDR3: CASSPYLAGGGRVF; DNA: TGTGCCAGCAGTCCGTATCTAGCGGGAGGCGGCAGGGTCTTC
length: 15; size: .; D: TRBD1; J: TRBJ2-1; V: TRBV5-1; CDR3: CASSLRQGSYNEQFF; DNA: TGCGCCAGCAGCCTTAGACAGGGGTCCTACAATGAGCAGTTCTTC
length: 15; size: once; D: .; J: TRBJ2-4; V: TRBV7-2; CDR3: CASSGGGGRKNIQYF; DNA: TGTGCCAGCAGCGGGGGAGGGGGGAGAAAAAACATTCAGTACTTC
length: 14; size: .; D: TRBD1; J: TRBJ2-7; V: TRBV25-1; CDR3: CASSVDRGPYEQYF; DNA: TGTGCCAGCAGTGTGGACAGGGGGCCCTACGAGCAGTACTTC
length: 12; size: .; D: .; J: TRBJ2-5; V: TRBV3-1/TRBV3-2; CDR3: CASSHEEETQYF; DNA: TGTGCCAGCAGCCACGAGGAAGAGACCCAGTACTTC
length: 15; size: .; D: .; J: TRBJ1-2; V: TRBV5-1; CDR3: CASSLEPLANYGYTF; DNA: TGCGCCAGCAGCTTGGAACCATTAGCTAACTATGGCTACACCTTC
length: 16; size: .; D: .; J: TRBJ2-5; V: TRBV7-9; CDR3: CASSLEFRDYQETQYF; DNA: TGTGCCAGCAGCTTAGAGTTTCGAGACTACCAAGAGACCCAGTACTTC
length: 15; size: .; D: TRBD2; J: TRBJ2-1; V: TRBV29-1; CDR3: CSVVSGGSSYNEQFF; DNA: TGCAGCGTTGTGAGCGGGGGGAGCTCCTACAATGAGCAGTTCTTC
length: 13; size: .; D: .; J: TRBJ2-7; V: TRBV2; CDR3: CATQGSSGYEQYF; DNA: TGTGCCACCCAGGGGTCTAGCGGATACGAGCAGTACTTC
length: 16; size: .; D: TRBD2; J: TRBJ2-1; V: TRBV24-1; CDR3: CATSRPAGAQVDEQFF; DNA: TGTGCCACCAGTCGCCCGGCGGGAGCGCAGGTGGATGAGCAGTTCTTC
length: 14; size: .; D: TRBD2; J: TRBJ2-3; V: TRBV20-1; CDR3: CSASLAGVTDTQYF; DNA: TGCAGTGCTAGTCTCGCGGGAGTGACAGATACGCAGTATTTT
length: 14; size: .; D: .; J: TRBJ1-3; V: TRBV6-2/TRBV6-3; CDR3: CASSYRGAGNTIYF; DNA: TGTGCCAGCAGTTACAGAGGCGCTGGGAACACCATATATTTT
length: 17; size: .; D: .; J: TRBJ2-3; V: TRBV11-3; CDR3: CASSLGLAGFSTDTQYF; DNA: TGTGCCAGCAGCTTAGGTTTGGCGGGGTTTAGCACAGATACGCAGTATTTT
length: 14; size: once; D: .; J: TRBJ1-1; V: TRBV4-1; CDR3: CASSQLTGNTEAFF; DNA: TGCGCCAGCAGCCAACTTACAGGGAACACTGAAGCTTTCTTT